The clone carrying this TCR beta chain was counted only a few times. Its antigen is undetermined. The CDR3 has 13 residues. CDR1 is SEHNR, CDR2 FQNEAQ, per germline (reference sequence). V lost 3 bases to trimming and J lost 8 bases, with 11 bases between them. The sample is drawn from a study of blood T cells in healthy people across ages. General observations from the study: Getting older went along with TCR beta diversity per million T cells dropping roughly linearly. In long-lived donors, naive CD4+ cell counts and diversity exceeded those of aged donors.

Together with a sample-barcoded 5' primer, a J-beta primer mix was included in a second PCR lasting roughly 6 to 12 cycles. Each of the cDNA molecules was tagged by a template-switch adaptor with 12 random nucleotides. Using its own MiXCR run on the 5' RACE reads, TCRdb lists one record per CDR3 protein. The sample yields approximately 2,000,000 distinct CDR3 sequences, 30% to 40% seen once. This chain uses TRBV7-9 with TRBJ2-1; unclear D gene. The receptor was derived from a human donor in good health. The sample consisted of blood. CDR3 region: CASSLPASDEQFF. The CDR3 DNA reads as TGTGCCAGCAGCTTGCCCGCCTCGGATGAGCAGTTCTTC.